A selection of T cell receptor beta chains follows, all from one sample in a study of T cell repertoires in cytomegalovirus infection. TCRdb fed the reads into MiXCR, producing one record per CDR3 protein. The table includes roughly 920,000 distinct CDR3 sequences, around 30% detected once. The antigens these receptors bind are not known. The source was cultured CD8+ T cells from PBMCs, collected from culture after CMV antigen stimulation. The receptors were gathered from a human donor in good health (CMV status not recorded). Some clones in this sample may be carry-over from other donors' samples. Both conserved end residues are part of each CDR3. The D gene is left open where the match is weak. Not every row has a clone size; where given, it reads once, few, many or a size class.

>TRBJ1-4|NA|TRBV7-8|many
CASSFGAGREGKKLFF
TGTGCCAGCAGCTTCGGGGCTGGCAGGGAGGGAAAAAAACTGTTTTTT
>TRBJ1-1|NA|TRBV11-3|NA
CASSLAYGTEAFF
TGTGCCAGCAGCTTAGCGTATGGCACTGAAGCTTTCTTT
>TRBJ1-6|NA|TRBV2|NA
CASSPTGRSPLHF
TGTGCCAGCAGCCCCACAGGACGTTCACCCCTCCACTTT
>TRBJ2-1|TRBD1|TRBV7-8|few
CASSSVGTALPTQFF
TGTGCCAGCAGCAGTGTCGGGACAGCACTCCCAACGCAGTTCTTC
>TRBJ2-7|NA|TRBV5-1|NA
CASSPHSILTDLYEQYF
TGCGCCAGCAGCCCCCACTCCATCCTGACAGACCTCTACGAGCAGTACTTC
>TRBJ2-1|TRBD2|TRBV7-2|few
CASSSLGRSGGDEQFF
TGTGCCAGCAGCTCCTTGGGGAGGAGCGGGGGGGATGAGCAGTTCTTC
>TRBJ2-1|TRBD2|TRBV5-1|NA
CASTIRGGPYNEQFF
TGCGCCAGCACGATTCGGGGGGGACCCTACAATGAGCAGTTCTTC
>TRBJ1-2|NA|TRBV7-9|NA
CASTPGGGYGYTF
TGTGCCAGCACGCCGGGTGGGGGCTATGGCTACACCTTC
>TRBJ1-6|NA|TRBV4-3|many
CASSQGSSYNSPLHF
TGTGCCAGCAGTCAGGGGAGCTCCTATAATTCACCCCTCCACTTT
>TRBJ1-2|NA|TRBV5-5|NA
CASSLSGAVYGYTF
TGTGCCAGCAGCTTAAGCGGGGCAGTCTATGGCTACACCTTC
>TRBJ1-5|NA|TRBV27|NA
CASSPREGPKPQHF
TGTGCCAGCAGTCCCCGGGAGGGCCCGAAGCCCCAGCATTTT
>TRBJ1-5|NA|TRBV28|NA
CASSETGLINQPQHF
TGTGCCAGCAGTGAAACCGGACTGATAAATCAGCCCCAGCATTTT
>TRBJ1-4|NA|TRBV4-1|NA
CASSQGGQLNEKLFF
TGCGCCAGCAGCCAAGGTGGGCAGTTAAATGAAAAACTGTTTTTT
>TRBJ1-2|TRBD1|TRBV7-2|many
CASSSSTGGTYGYTF
TGTGCCAGCAGCTCCTCGACAGGGGGTACATATGGCTACACCTTC
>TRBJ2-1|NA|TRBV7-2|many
CASSLRGGYNEQFF
TGTGCCAGCAGCCTTAGGGGGGGCTACAATGAGCAGTTCTTC
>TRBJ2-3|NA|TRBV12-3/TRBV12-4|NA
CASSFGTLSTDTQYF
TGTGCCAGCAGTTTCGGGACACTTAGCACAGATACGCAGTATTTT
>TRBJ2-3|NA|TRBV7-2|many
CASSLAAAVTGLTDTQYF
TGTGCCAGCAGCTTAGCAGCCGCGGTGACCGGACTCACAGATACGCAGTATTTT
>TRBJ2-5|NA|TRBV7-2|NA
CVSSPIKAETQYF
TGTGTCAGCAGCCCGATAAAGGCAGAGACCCAGTACTTC
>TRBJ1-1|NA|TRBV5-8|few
CASSPKVSLMNTEAFF
TGTGCCAGCAGCCCCAAGGTATCGTTGATGAACACTGAAGCTTTCTTT
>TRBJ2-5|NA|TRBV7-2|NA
CASSLEAQGGAETQYF
TGTGCCAGCAGCTTAGAAGCCCAGGGCGGGGCGGAGACCCAGTACTTC
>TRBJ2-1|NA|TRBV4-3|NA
CASSQVKKAYNEQFF
TGCGCCAGCAGCCAAGTGAAGAAGGCATACAATGAGCAGTTCTTC
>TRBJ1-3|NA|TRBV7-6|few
CASSYLQGGGNTIYF
TGTGCCAGCAGCTATCTACAGGGTGGCGGAAACACCATATATTTT
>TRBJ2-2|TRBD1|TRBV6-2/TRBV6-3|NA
CASSYDAQGDTGELFF
TGTGCCAGCAGTTACGACGCCCAGGGGGACACCGGGGAGCTGTTTTTT
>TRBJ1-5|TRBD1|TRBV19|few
CASREGAGSQPQHF
TGTGCCAGTAGAGAGGGGGCGGGAAGTCAGCCCCAGCATTTT
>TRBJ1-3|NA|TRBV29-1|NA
CSVEDRGGIGNTIYF
TGCAGCGTTGAAGACCGCGGGGGGATCGGAAACACCATATATTTT
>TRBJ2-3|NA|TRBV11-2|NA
CASSLDPGNPGTQYF
TGTGCCAGCAGCTTAGATCCTGGGAACCCAGGTACGCAGTATTTT
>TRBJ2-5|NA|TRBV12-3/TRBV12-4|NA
CASSGRGGTETQYF
TGTGCCAGCAGTGGCCGCGGAGGGACCGAGACCCAGTACTTC
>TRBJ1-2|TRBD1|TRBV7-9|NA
CASNPQGQIDYGYTF
TGTGCCAGCAACCCCCAGGGACAGATTGACTATGGCTACACCTTC
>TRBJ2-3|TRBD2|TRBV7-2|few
CASTVGTSGDTQYF
TGTGCCAGCACGGTAGGGACTAGCGGGGATACGCAGTATTTT
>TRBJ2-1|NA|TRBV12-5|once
CASGPPTEQFF
TGTGCTAGTGGTCCCCCAACGGAGCAGTTCTTC
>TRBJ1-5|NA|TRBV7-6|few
CASSLARHQPQHF
TGTGCCAGCAGCTTAGCGCGCCATCAGCCCCAGCATTTT
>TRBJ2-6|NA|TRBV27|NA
CASSLWSGANVLTF
TGTGCCAGCAGTTTATGGTCTGGGGCCAACGTCCTGACTTTC
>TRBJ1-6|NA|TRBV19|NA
CASNQGTGPLHF
TGTGCCAGTAACCAGGGAACTGGGCCCCTCCACTTT
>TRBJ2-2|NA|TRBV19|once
CASTRKNTGELFF
TGTGCCAGTACACGGAAGAACACCGGGGAGCTGTTTTTT
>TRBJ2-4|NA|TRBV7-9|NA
CASSHRDHPNIQYF
TGTGCCAGCAGCCACCGGGACCACCCGAACATTCAGTACTTC
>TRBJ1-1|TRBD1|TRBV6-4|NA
CASSDSAGGMNTEAFF
TGTGCCAGCAGTGACTCTGCAGGGGGCATGAACACTGAAGCTTTCTTT
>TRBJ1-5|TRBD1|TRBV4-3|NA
CASSQRQGGQPQHF
TGCGCCAGCAGCCAGAGACAGGGAGGTCAGCCCCAGCATTTT
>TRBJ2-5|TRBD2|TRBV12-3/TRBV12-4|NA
CASSFAGGETQYF
TGTGCCAGCAGTTTCGCGGGGGGAGAGACCCAGTACTTC
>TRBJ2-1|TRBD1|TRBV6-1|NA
CASSDGQGHEQFF
TGTGCCAGCAGTGACGGACAGGGCCATGAGCAGTTCTTC
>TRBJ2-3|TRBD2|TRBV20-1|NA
CSARGRGGLNTQYF
TGCAGTGCTAGAGGGCGGGGGGGCCTAAATACGCAGTATTTT
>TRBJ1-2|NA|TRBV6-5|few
CASSDTPRVRSLEGYGYTF
TGTGCCAGCAGTGATACTCCAAGGGTCCGGAGCCTAGAGGGCTATGGCTACACCTTC
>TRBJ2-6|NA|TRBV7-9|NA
CASSDNPNNRAGANVLTF
TGTGCCAGCAGCGACAACCCCAACAACAGGGCCGGGGCCAACGTCCTGACTTTC
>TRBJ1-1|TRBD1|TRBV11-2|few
CASSLQGEEAFF
TGTGCCAGCAGCTTACAGGGGGAAGAAGCTTTCTTT
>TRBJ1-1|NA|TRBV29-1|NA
CSVEDPGRNTEAFF
TGCAGCGTTGAAGATCCGGGACGGAACACTGAAGCTTTCTTT
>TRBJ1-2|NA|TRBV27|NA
CASSPLGRDGYTF
TGTGCCAGCAGTCCCCTAGGGAGGGATGGCTACACCTTC